This T cell receptor (beta chain) originates from a study of breast tumors, draining lymph nodes, adjacent tissues. Overall study results and limits: Findings are consistent with lymph node origin and intratumoral expansion of most tumor T cells. That most tumor T cells come from lymph nodes remained unproven. Tumor repertoires ranked between lymph nodes and nontumor tissue in diversity, with V and J gene preferences. Luminal-like breast cancer showed significantly greater tumor-nontumor repertoire similarity than basal-like breast cancer did.

CDR3 length: 14 amino acids. Between the trimmed V and J ends, which lost 3 bases and 0 bases, there was a span of 9 bases. Germline V CDR1 and CDR2: LNHDA, SQIVND (reference sequence). TCRdb called the multiplex PCR reads again in MiXCR, with one record for every CDR3 protein. The sample yields some 230,000 distinct CDR3 sequences, 34% seen once. Breast cancer patients provided tissue from their axillary draining lymph nodes. This clonotype came up many times. The target antigen is unknown. The J gene is TRBJ2-7, the V gene TRBV19; D is ambiguous. The sequenced material came from axillary lymph node tissue. The source is a female donor with breast cancer. Some clones in this sample may be carry-over from other donors' samples. The DNA of the CDR3 is TGTGCCAGTAGTATTCACAAGAGCTCCTACGAGCAGTACTTC. Amino acids: CASSIHKSSYEQYF.